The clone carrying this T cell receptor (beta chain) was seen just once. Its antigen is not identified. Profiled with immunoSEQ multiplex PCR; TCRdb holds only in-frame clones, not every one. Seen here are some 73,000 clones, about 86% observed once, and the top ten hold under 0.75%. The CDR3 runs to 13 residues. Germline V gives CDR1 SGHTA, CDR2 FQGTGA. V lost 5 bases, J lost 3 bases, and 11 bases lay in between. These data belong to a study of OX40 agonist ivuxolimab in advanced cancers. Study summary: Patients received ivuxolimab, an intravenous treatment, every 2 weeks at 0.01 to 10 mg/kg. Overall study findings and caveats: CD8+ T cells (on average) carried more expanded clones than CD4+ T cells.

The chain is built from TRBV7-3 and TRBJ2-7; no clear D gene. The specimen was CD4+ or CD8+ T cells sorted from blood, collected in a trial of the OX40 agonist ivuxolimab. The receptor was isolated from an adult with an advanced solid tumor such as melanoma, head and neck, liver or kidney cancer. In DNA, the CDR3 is TGTGCCAGCAGCCCGGGCCCTAACTACGAGCAGTACTTC. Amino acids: CASSPGPNYEQYF.